Following are 29 T cell receptor beta chains from one sample sequenced in a study of blood T cell repertoires in COVID-19. Sequenced by immunoSEQ multiplex PCR; TCRdb stores in-frame clones only, minus some. Of some 150,000 clones listed, just under 90% are singletons. Sequencing was performed on peripheral blood. These receptors were taken from a woman in her forties or fifties with active or convalescent COVID-19.

The chain uses TRBV28 and TRBJ2-1, with 11 bases aligning to TRBD2. V shed 6 bases and J 10 bases; nucleotides not matched to a gene: 11. Germline values: CDR1 MDHEN, CDR2 SYDVKM. The CDR3 is 15 residues long. In nucleotides, the CDR3 is TGTGCCAGCAGGGGCACGGCTAGCGGGAGGTCGGAGCAGTTCTTC. It yields the protein CASRGTASGRSEQFF.

The chain links TRBV30 to TRBJ1-2; D uncertain. Per the germline V gene, CDR1 is GTSNPN and CDR2 is SVGIG (reference sequence). This CDR3 is 15 amino acids long. The germline V and J ends were trimmed by 4 bases and 0 bases, with 15 bases remaining between them. The CDR3 is CAWNLLADPNYGYTF. CDR3 coding DNA: TGTGCCTGGAATCTTTTAGCGGATCCTAACTATGGCTACACCTTC.

The V and J genes are TRBV18 and TRBJ1-3; 7 positions match TRBD1. V shed 3 bases, J shed 3 bases, and the junction held 5 bases outside the gene matches. The germline V gene encodes CDR1 KGHSH and CDR2 LQKENI. CDR3 size: 15 residues. For the CDR3, the DNA is TGTGCCAGCTCACCTAACCAGGGGGATGGAAACACCATATATTTT. It yields the protein CASSPNQGDGNTIYF. The variable domain in full, completed from reference TRBV18 and TRBJ1-3, reads NAGVMQNPRHLVRRRGQEARLRCSPMKGHSHVYWYRQLPEEGLKFMVYLQKENIIDESGMPKERFSAEFPKEGPSILRIQQVVRGDSAAYFCASSPNQGDGNTIYFGEGSWLTVV.

CDR3 in amino acids: CATSRSGGLNNEQFF. The CDR3 DNA follows: TGTGCCACCAGCAGGAGCGGGGGGCTAAACAATGAGCAGTTCTTC. This chain uses TRBV15 with TRBJ2-1; 9 positions match TRBD2. Unmatched junction bases numbered 5, after V lost 3 bases and J lost 5 bases. The CDR3 is made up of 15 amino acids. Germline values: CDR1 LNHNV, CDR2 YYDKDF (reference sequence).

The chain is built from TRBV7-6 and TRBJ1-6; D uncertain. The CDR3 is 17 residues long. Trimming removed 5 bases at V and 5 bases at J, with 19 bases between. In germline, CDR1 is SGHVS, CDR2 FNYEAQ. The CDR3 coding sequence is TGTGCCAGCAGCCCACGCAGAGGAGTAATCAATAATTCACCCCTCCACTTT. It is translated as CASSPRRGVINNSPLHF. The full variable domain, its missing parts supplied by reference TRBV7-6 and TRBJ1-6, is GAGVSQSPRYKVTKRGQDVALRCDPISGHVSLYWYRQALGQGPEFLTYFNYEAQQDKSGLPNDRFSAERPEGSISTLTIQRTEQRDSAMYRCASSPRRGVINNSPLHFGNGTRLTVT.

The chain uses TRBV10-3 and TRBJ1-3, with D possibly matching TRBD1 (5 bases). V lost 5 bases to trimming and J lost 0 bases, with 14 bases between them. This CDR3 has 16 amino acids. Germline-derived CDR1 and CDR2 are ENHRY and SYGVKD. The DNA of the CDR3 is TGTGCCATCAGTCCGGCAGGGCGATACTCTGGAAACACCATATATTTT. Translated: CAISPAGRYSGNTIYF.

The rearrangement uses TRBV10-3 and TRBJ1-4, with 8 bases that match TRBD1. The germline CDR1 and CDR2 sequences are ENHRY and SYGVKD. Trimming at V came to 10 bases and at J to 8 bases, leaving 9 bases not matched to a gene. The CDR3 length is 13 residues. The CDR3 protein is CASQGALEEKLFF. The DNA of the CDR3 is TGTGCCAGTCAGGGGGCGTTGGAAGAAAAACTGTTTTTT.

The genes are TRBV7-6 and TRBJ1-3, with no clear D. Germline lookup yields CDR1 SGHVS and CDR2 FNYEAQ. The CDR3 runs 12 residues. With 5 bases removed from V and 4 bases from J, the gap between germline ends came to 6 bases. In nucleotides, the CDR3 is TGTGCCAGCAGCGAGAGGGGAAACACCATATATTTT. Its protein product is CASSERGNTIYF.

The chain couples TRBV9 to TRBJ1-2; a possible D gene is TRBD1 (5 bases). Germline V gene lookup returns CDR1 SGDLS and CDR2 YYNGEE. This CDR3 contains 16 residues. Deletions cut 0 bases from V and 3 bases from J, with 15 bases between. CDR3 DNA: TGTGCCAGCAGCGTAGGGGGGGGACTCGCTGACTATGGCTACACCTTC. It translates to CASSVGGGLADYGYTF. The entire variable domain, with the rest obtained from reference TRBV9 and TRBJ1-2, is as follows: DSGVTQTPKHLITATGQRVTLRCSPRSGDLSVYWYQQSLDQGLQFLIQYYNGEERAKGNILERFSAQQFPDLHSELNLSSLELGDSALYFCASSVGGGLADYGYTFGSGTRLTVV.

This chain joins TRBV27 and TRBJ2-7; 8 bases map to TRBD1. V shed 2 bases, J shed 2 bases, and the junction held 2 bases outside the gene matches. Per germline, CDR1 MNHEY and CDR2 SMNVEV (reference sequence). This CDR3 is built from 14 residues. In DNA form, the CDR3 reads TGTGCCAGCAGTTTAAAGGACAGGGCCTACGAGCAGTACTTC. Its translation is CASSLKDRAYEQYF.

The chain couples TRBV6-5 to TRBJ2-7, with 8 bases fitting TRBD2. The CDR3 is 15 residues long. V shed 0 bases and J 2 bases; nucleotides not matched to a gene: 3. The germline CDR1 and CDR2 sequences are MNHEY and SVGAGI. As DNA, the CDR3 is TGTGCCAGCAGTTACTCGGCGGGAGGCGCCTACGAGCAGTACTTC. Encoded protein: CASSYSAGGAYEQYF.

The rearrangement joins TRBV14 to TRBJ1-1, with 9 bases lining up with TRBD1. J lost 4 bases, V lost 5 bases, and 8 bases had no gene match. Germline CDR1 reads SGHDN; CDR2 reads FVKESK. The length of the CDR3 is 15 residues. CDR3 coding DNA: TGTGCCAGCAGCGCGGGACAGGGAATGGTCACTGAAGCTTTCTTT. As protein: CASSAGQGMVTEAFF.

Only a few counts were recorded for this clone. This chain joins TRBV7-2 and TRBJ1-3; 7 bases map to TRBD1. CDR3 length equals 15 residues. The germline gives CDR1 SGHTA, CDR2 FQGNSA. V dropped 2 bases and J dropped 2; count of bases not matched to a gene: 3. CDR3 residues: CASSLQGDAGNTIYF. Written as DNA, the CDR3 is TGTGCCAGCAGCTTACAGGGGGATGCTGGAAACACCATATATTTT.

This chain connects TRBV19 to TRBJ1-5; 8 bases are shared with TRBD1. The junction had 17 bases not matched to a gene; V was cut back by 9 bases and J by 7 bases. The CDR3 totals 16 residues. Germline-derived CDR1 and CDR2 are LNHDA and SQIVND (reference sequence). The CDR3 reads CASNRALQGARQPQHF. The CDR3 DNA reads TGTGCCAGCAATAGGGCCTTGCAGGGGGCGAGGCAGCCCCAGCATTTT.

The V gene is TRBV11-2, the J gene TRBJ2-1; TRBD2 aligns across 11 bases. Trimming took 0 bases from V and 9 from J; bases not matched to a gene: 4. The CDR3 runs to 15 residues. Germline loops: CDR1 SGHAT, CDR2 FQNNGV. CDR3 residues: CASSLDLAGGFEQFF. The CDR3 nucleotides are TGTGCCAGCAGCTTAGACCTAGCGGGGGGATTTGAGCAGTTCTTC. Complete variable domain (other parts from reference TRBV11-2 and TRBJ2-1): EAGVAQSPRYKIIEKRQSVAFWCNPISGHATLYWYQQILGQGPKLLIQFQNNGVVDDSQLPKDRFSAERLKGVDSTLKIQPAKLEDSAVYLCASSLDLAGGFEQFFGPGTRLTVL.

The chain employs TRBV29-1 and TRBJ1-1; the match to TRBD1 covers 7 bases. Germline CDR1 reads SQVTM; CDR2 reads ANQGSEA. CDR3 length equals 12 residues. The junction had 2 bases not matched to a gene; V was cut back by 6 bases and J by 1 base. As DNA, the CDR3 is TGCAGCGTGGGACAGCAGAACACTGAAGCTTTCTTT. Amino acid sequence: CSVGQQNTEAFF.

The rearrangement joins TRBV5-1 to TRBJ1-1; D is possibly TRBD1 (6 bases). This CDR3 region has 14 residues. Trimming cost V 0 bases and J 3 bases, with 9 bases left between them. Germline V lookup: CDR1 SGHRS, CDR2 YFSETQ. CDR3 amino acids: CASSLVAGDTEAFF. The CDR3 DNA follows: TGCGCCAGCAGCTTGGTTGCAGGGGACACTGAAGCTTTCTTT.

The V and J genes are TRBV5-4 and TRBJ1-2; 7 bases line up with TRBD1. The CDR3 consists of 13 residues. Per germline, CDR1 SGHNT and CDR2 YYREEE (reference sequence). V gave up 6 bases and J gave up 7 bases; unmatched junction bases: 9. CDR3 residues: CASTGRGMFGYTF. The CDR3 DNA reads TGTGCCAGCACGGGCAGGGGGATGTTTGGCTACACCTTC.

This chain joins TRBV29-1 and TRBJ1-2; the D gene is possibly TRBD1 (5 bases). The V end lost 6 bases, the J end lost 4 bases, and 12 bases lay between the germline ends. The CDR3 extends over 12 amino acids. Per the germline V gene, CDR1 is SQVTM and CDR2 is ANQGSEA. CDR3 sequence reads: CSVKTDLYGYTF. Written as DNA, the CDR3 is TGCAGCGTAAAGACAGACCTCTATGGCTACACCTTC. The variable domain in full, with the rest retrieved from reference TRBV29-1 and TRBJ1-2, is SAVISQKPSRDICQRGTSLTIQCQVDSQVTMMFWYRQQPGQSLTLIATANQGSEATYESGFVIDKFPISRPNLTFSTLTVSNMSPEDSSIYLCSVKTDLYGYTFGSGTRLTVV.

The genes are TRBV5-1 and TRBJ2-1; D gene unclear. The V gene's germline CDR1 is SGHRS and CDR2 YFSETQ. V was cut by 5 bases and J by 0 bases, with 12 bases left in between. CDR3 length: 15 residues. CDR3 loop: CASSLDTTSYNEQFF. DNA of the CDR3: TGCGCCAGCAGTCTTGACACCACCTCCTACAATGAGCAGTTCTTC. The full variable domain, with the rest looked up from reference TRBV5-1 and TRBJ2-1, is KAGVTQTPRYLIKTRGQQVTLSCSPISGHRSVSWYQQTPGQGLQFLFEYFSETQRNKGNFPGRFSGRQFSNSRSEMNVSTLELGDSALYLCASSLDTTSYNEQFFGPGTRLTVL.

The chain couples TRBV6-5 to TRBJ1-1; D gene uncertain. In germline, CDR1 is MNHEY, CDR2 SVGAGI. V was pared by 2 bases and J by 1 base, with 5 bases between. The CDR3 contains 13 residues. The CDR3 DNA sequence: TGTGCCAGCAGTTACATCCAGAACACTGAAGCTTTCTTT. Translation: CASSYIQNTEAFF.

The V call is TRBV29-1, the J call TRBJ1-1; TRBD1 is a possible D gene (6 bases). The CDR3 length is 13 residues. Germline values: CDR1 SQVTM, CDR2 ANQGSEA. V was clipped by 6 bases and J by 2 bases, with 13 bases between them. CDR3 sequence: CSVTRGGNTEAFF. The DNA for the CDR3 is TGCAGCGTAACAAGGGGGGGAAACACTGAAGCTTTCTTT.

V is TRBV10-3 and J is TRBJ2-3; 9 bases are shared with TRBD1. Per the germline V gene, CDR1 is ENHRY and CDR2 is SYGVKD. The CDR3 length is 16 residues. V was clipped by 3 bases and J by 1 base; unmatched bases: 5. DNA for the CDR3: TGTGCCATCAGTGACCCGGGACAGGGAGGCACAGATACGCAGTATTTT. The encoded protein is CAISDPGQGGTDTQYF.

The chain links TRBV27 to TRBJ2-1, with D unclear. CDR3 size: 12 residues. V was cut by 6 bases and J by 7 bases, with 10 bases left in between. The V gene's germline CDR1 is MNHEY and CDR2 SMNVEV (reference sequence). The CDR3 DNA reads as TGTGCCAGCAGCCCGCTCGGGAATGAGCAGTTCTTC. Translation: CASSPLGNEQFF.

The chain recombines TRBV10-3 with TRBJ1-2, with D perhaps matching TRBD1 (6 bases). Germline CDR1 and CDR2: ENHRY and SYGVKD. This CDR3 has 13 amino acids. V lost 0 bases to trimming and J lost 8 bases, with 10 bases between them. The CDR3 DNA reads TGTGCCATCAGTGAGTCAAACAGGGCGGGCTACACCTTC. It specifies CAISESNRAGYTF.

This chain joins TRBV19 and TRBJ2-7; D is uncertain. The V end lost 5 bases, the J end lost 8 bases, and 19 bases lay between the germline ends. CDR3 length: 14 residues. Germline V gene data show CDR1 as LNHDA and CDR2 as SQIVND (reference sequence). CDR3 nucleotides: TGTGCCAGTAGTGCCAGGCGTCGCTTTGAGCAGCAGTACTTC. This codes for CASSARRRFEQQYF.

The chain couples TRBV6-4 to TRBJ1-1; 7 bases align to TRBD1. Germline V gene lookup returns CDR1 MRHNA and CDR2 SNTAGT. The CDR3 is 15 residues long. The V segment lost 2 bases and the J segment 4 bases; nucleotides outside the gene matches: 7. CDR3 amino acids: CASSDGPGGITEAFF. The CDR3 nucleotides read TGTGCCAGCAGTGACGGGCCAGGGGGGATCACTGAAGCTTTCTTT.

The V call is TRBV9, the J call TRBJ2-3; D not certain. Per germline, CDR1 SGDLS and CDR2 YYNGEE. V was shortened by 4 bases and J by 1 base, with 13 bases between the two germline ends. The CDR3 runs 15 residues. This CDR3 is CASSPAGWGTDTQYF. Here the CDR3 DNA reads TGTGCCAGCAGCCCCGCCGGGTGGGGCACAGATACGCAGTATTTT. The full variable domain, its missing parts supplied by reference TRBV9 and TRBJ2-3, is DSGVTQTPKHLITATGQRVTLRCSPRSGDLSVYWYQQSLDQGLQFLIQYYNGEERAKGNILERFSAQQFPDLHSELNLSSLELGDSALYFCASSPAGWGTDTQYFGPGTRLTVL.

The genes are TRBV9 and TRBJ2-1; tentative D call: TRBD2 (6 bases). Germline-derived CDR1 and CDR2 are SGDLS and YYNGEE. The CDR3 spans 20 residues. V was clipped by 0 bases and J by 0 bases, with 22 bases between them. The CDR3 here is CASSVAGVASAISSYNEQFF. CDR3 nucleotides: TGTGCCAGCAGCGTAGCTGGGGTGGCTAGCGCGATTAGCTCCTACAATGAGCAGTTCTTC.